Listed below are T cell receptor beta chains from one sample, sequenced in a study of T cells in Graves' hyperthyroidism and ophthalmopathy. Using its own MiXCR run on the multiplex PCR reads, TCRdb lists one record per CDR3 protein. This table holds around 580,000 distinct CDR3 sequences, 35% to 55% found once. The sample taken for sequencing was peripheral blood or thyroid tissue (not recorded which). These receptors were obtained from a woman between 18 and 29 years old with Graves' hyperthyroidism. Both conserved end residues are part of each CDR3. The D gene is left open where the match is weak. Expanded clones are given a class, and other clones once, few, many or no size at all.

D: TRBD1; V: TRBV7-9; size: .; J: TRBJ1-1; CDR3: CASSSGEQGRAFF; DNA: TGTGCCAGCAGCTCAGGAGAACAGGGGCGAGCTTTCTTT
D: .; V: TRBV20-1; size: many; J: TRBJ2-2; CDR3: CSARDPFGELFF; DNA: TGCAGTGCTAGAGATCCGTTCGGGGAGCTGTTTTTT
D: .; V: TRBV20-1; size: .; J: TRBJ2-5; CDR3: CSVRHSYQETQYF; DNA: TGCAGTGTTCGACATTCGTACCAAGAGACCCAGTACTTC
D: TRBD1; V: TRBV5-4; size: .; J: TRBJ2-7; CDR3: CASSSTGNPLEQYF; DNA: TGTGCCAGCAGCTCGACAGGGAATCCCCTCGAGCAGTACTTC
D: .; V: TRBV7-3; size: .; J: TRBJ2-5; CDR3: CASSAGGGAETQCF; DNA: TGTGCCAGCAGCGCAGGGGGGGGCGCAGAGACCCAGTGCTTC
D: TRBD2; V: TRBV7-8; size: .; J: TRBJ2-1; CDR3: CASSLGEREPLNEQFF; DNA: TGTGCCAGCAGCTTAGGGGAGCGGGAGCCCCTCAATGAGCAGTTCTTC
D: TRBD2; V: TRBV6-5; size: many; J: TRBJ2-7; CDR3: CASRRLAGHGSYEQYF; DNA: TGTGCCAGCAGGCGTCTAGCGGGGCATGGCTCCTACGAGCAGTACTTC
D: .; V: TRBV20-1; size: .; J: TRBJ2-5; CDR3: CSAWAGNQETQYF; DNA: TGCAGTGCTTGGGCGGGTAACCAAGAGACCCAGTACTTC
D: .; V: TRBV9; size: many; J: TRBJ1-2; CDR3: CASSSSPLRVNGYTF; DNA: TGTGCCAGCAGCTCGAGCCCGCTCAGGGTCAATGGCTACACCTTC
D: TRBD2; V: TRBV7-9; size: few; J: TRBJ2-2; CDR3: CASSPGLAGAGELFF; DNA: TGTGCCAGCTCACCAGGACTAGCGGGCGCCGGGGAGCTGTTTTTT
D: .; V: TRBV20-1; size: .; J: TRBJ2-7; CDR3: CSAGPGQLYEQYF; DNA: TGCAGTGCTGGACCGGGACAACTCTACGAGCAGTACTTC
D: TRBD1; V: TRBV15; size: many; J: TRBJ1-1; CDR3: CATNQDRGNTEAFF; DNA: TGTGCCACCAATCAGGACAGGGGGAACACTGAAGCTTTCTTT
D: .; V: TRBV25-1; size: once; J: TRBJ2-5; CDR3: CACSASSSGGETQYF; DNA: .
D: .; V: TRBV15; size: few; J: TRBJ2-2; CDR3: CATSRDLRPGTGELFF; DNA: TGTGCCACCAGCAGAGATCTCCGCCCAGGCACCGGGGAGCTGTTTTTT